This T cell receptor (beta chain) stems from a study of identical twins. Regarding the study as a whole: Invariant MAIT and iNKT cells are populations that could partly confound zero-insertion analyses. Clonotypes of the beta chain that were abundant in cord blood carried fewer insertions (memory repertoires showed none). Conclusions were based on cross-sectional statistical analysis, without following the same donors.

Healthy Caucasians, and only they, were the donors. TCRdb processed the 5' RACE reads anew with MiXCR; each CDR3 protein has one entry. This table has hundreds of thousands of distinct CDR3 sequences, 9% to 15% appearing once. This clonotype appeared a few times. The antigen remains unidentified. The same data also contributed to another study, on yellow fever vaccine responses in identical twins.

Material: CD8+ T cells sorted from blood. The source of this sequence is a woman younger than 30 in good health.

CDR3 nucleotide sequence: TGTGCCACCAGCAGGGTGGAGGGGAGTCGTAAGGACACAGATACGCAGTATTTT. Its protein product is CATSRVEGSRKDTDTQYF. The chain employs TRBV15 and TRBJ2-3; perhaps TRBD2 as D (6 bases). This CDR3 has 18 residues. Germline values: CDR1 LNHNV, CDR2 YYDKDF (reference sequence). V shed 3 bases and J shed 2 bases, with 21 bases lying between them.